This is a list of T cell receptor beta chains from one sample in a study of CD8+CD57+ T cells in acquired aplastic anemia. One entry per CDR3 protein results from TCRdb running MiXCR on the reads. The table has 200,000 to 300,000 distinct CDR3 sequences, approximately 80% seen once. The sequenced material came from sorted CD4+, CD8+, or CD8+CD57+ T cells (not recorded which) from PBMCs. These receptors all stem from a human donor with aplastic anemia. Each CDR3 is given with its conserved first and last residue. Each record gives: D gene, clone size, V gene, J gene, CDR3 DNA, CDR3 protein. A D gene is named only where the DNA matches it firmly. Clone size is not always given. Where it is, it says once, few, many or a class for expanded clones.

D: .
size: .
V: TRBV19
J: TRBJ1-1
DNA: TGTGCCAGTAGTATAGCTAGCGGGGCCAACAATGAGGATTTCTTC
CDR3: CASSIASGANNEDFF

D: .
size: .
V: TRBV29-1
J: TRBJ1-3
DNA: TGCAGCGTTGAAAGCTACTCTGGAATCACCATATATTTT
CDR3: CSVESYSGITIYF

D: .
size: .
V: TRBV7-2
J: TRBJ1-1
DNA: TGTGCCTGCAGCTTAGAGCTGACAGGCAACACTCAAGCTTTCTTT
CDR3: CACSLELTGNTQAFF

D: TRBD1
size: .
V: TRBV29-1
J: TRBJ1-2
DNA: TGCAGCGACCCAGGTGACAGGGATGGCTACACCTTC
CDR3: CSDPGDRDGYTF

D: .
size: .
V: TRBV24-1
J: TRBJ1-2
DNA: TGTGCCACCAGTGACTCCCAGGTGGGGTATGGCTACACCTTC
CDR3: CATSDSQVGYGYTF

D: TRBD1
size: .
V: TRBV27
J: TRBJ1-2
DNA: TGTGCCAGCAGTTTGGCCCAAGGGACAGGGCCTAATGGCTACACCTTC
CDR3: CASSLAQGTGPNGYTF

D: .
size: .
V: TRBV11-2
J: TRBJ2-2
DNA: TGTGCCAGCAGCTTAGGGGTTACCGAGCTGTTTTTT
CDR3: CASSLGVTELFF

D: .
size: .
V: TRBV2
J: TRBJ2-1
DNA: TGTGCCAGCAGCAGTTGGAACGAGGGGGGGAATGAGCAGTTCTTC
CDR3: CASSSWNEGGNEQFF

D: TRBD2
size: .
V: TRBV19
J: TRBJ2-1
DNA: TGTGCCAGTGGTATTACTAGCGGGGACATTGAGCAGCACTTC
CDR3: CASGITSGDIEQHF

D: .
size: once
V: TRBV12-3/TRBV12-4
J: TRBJ2-3
DNA: TGTGCCAGCAGGTCGGGGTACCCAGATACGCAGTATTTT
CDR3: CASRSGYPDTQYF

D: TRBD2
size: .
V: TRBV7-9
J: TRBJ2-3
DNA: TGTGCCAGCAGCGCCGGGGGGGGAGATACGAAGTCTTTT
CDR3: CASSAGGGDTKSF

D: .
size: .
V: TRBV9
J: TRBJ2-4
DNA: TGTGCCAGCGGAGGAGCTGCGAGCGGAAAATACTTC
CDR3: CASGGAASGKYF

D: .
size: few
V: TRBV7-2
J: TRBJ1-2
DNA: TGTGCCAGCAGCTTAGACGGAAACTATGGCTACACCTTC
CDR3: CASSLDGNYGYTF

D: .
size: .
V: TRBV7-7
J: TRBJ2-5
DNA: TGTGCCAGCAGCTTTAAAGTGGGAGGGGGAGCTTACCAAGAGACCCAGTACTTC
CDR3: CASSFKVGGGAYQETQYF

D: .
size: .
V: TRBV15
J: TRBJ2-7
DNA: TGTGCCAGCAGCTGGGGCTACAGCCGCTACGACCAGTACTTC
CDR3: CASSWGYSRYDQYF

D: .
size: .
V: TRBV7-9
J: TRBJ2-2
DNA: TGTGCCAGCAGCCTAGGGCCCGGGGAGCTGGTTTTT
CDR3: CASSLGPGELVF

D: TRBD2
size: .
V: TRBV9
J: TRBJ2-3
DNA: TGTGCCAGCAGCTTATTAGCGGGTAACACCGGGGAGCATTTT
CDR3: CASSLLAGNTGEHF

D: TRBD1
size: .
V: TRBV5-1
J: TRBJ2-3
DNA: TGCGCCAGCAGCTGGGACAGGGGGGGTACGCAGTATTTT
CDR3: CASSWDRGGTQYF

D: .
size: .
V: TRBV2
J: TRBJ1-1
DNA: TGTGCCAGCAGGGACGAGGGCACACACCCGCAGAATTTTGAAGCTTTCTTT
CDR3: CASRDEGTHPQNFEAFF

D: TRBD2
size: .
V: TRBV7-8
J: TRBJ2-5
DNA: TGTGCCGGACGGGGGGATCCAGAGACCAAGTACTTC
CDR3: CAGRGDPETKYF

D: .
size: .
V: TRBV24-1
J: TRBJ1-5
DNA: TGTGTCACCGGTGATGTGGGGGCAGGGAATCAGCCCCAGCATTTT
CDR3: CVTGDVGAGNQPQHF

D: .
size: .
V: TRBV2
J: TRBJ2-3
DNA: TGTGCCAGCTTGTACGGTACCACAGATACGCAGTATTTT
CDR3: CASLYGTTDTQYF

D: .
size: .
V: TRBV9
J: TRBJ2-5
DNA: TGTGCCAGCAGCGTAGGGTCGGATTGGCAAGATTTTGAGTACTTC
CDR3: CASSVGSDWQDFEYF

D: TRBD1
size: .
V: TRBV7-6
J: TRBJ2-5
DNA: TGTGCCAGCAGCCCGGGACAGGGAAGAGAGACCCAGTACTTC
CDR3: CASSPGQGRETQYF

D: .
size: few
V: TRBV19
J: TRBJ1-6
DNA: TGTGCCAGTAGGGACTCTGGGGATTCACCCCTCCACTTT
CDR3: CASRDSGDSPLHF

D: TRBD2
size: .
V: TRBV2
J: TRBJ2-1
DNA: TGTGCCAGCAGCTTATTTCCGGGGGGAATCTACAATGAGGAGTTCTTC
CDR3: CASSLFPGGIYNEEFF

D: .
size: once
V: TRBV9
J: TRBJ2-5
DNA: TGTGCCACCAGCACAGGGGGGGACCAAGAGACTCAGTACTTC
CDR3: CATSTGGDQETQYF

D: .
size: many
V: TRBV15
J: TRBJ2-5
DNA: TGTGCCACCAGCAGGGGCTCCAGTCCCGATACCCAGTACTTC
CDR3: CATSRGSSPDTQYF

D: .
size: .
V: TRBV7-9
J: TRBJ1-5
DNA: TGTGCCAGCAGCCTGGGTGAGACCCAGTACCACGGGCCACATTTT
CDR3: CASSLGETQYHGPHF

D: TRBD1
size: .
V: TRBV9
J: TRBJ2-5
DNA: TGTGCCAGCAGCGTAGAGTCCCCAGGACAGGGAAGAAACTTC
CDR3: CASSVESPGQGRNF

D: .
size: .
V: TRBV15
J: TRBJ1-4
DNA: TGTGCCACCAGCTCAGGGACGGGCCCAACTAATGAATACCTGTTGTTT
CDR3: CATSSGTGPTNEYLLF

D: TRBD1
size: .
V: TRBV5-6
J: TRBJ1-5
DNA: TGTGCCAGCAGCCTTAAGGGGGCTCAGCCCCAGCATTTT
CDR3: CASSLKGAQPQHF

D: TRBD1
size: .
V: TRBV7-8
J: TRBJ2-7
DNA: TGTGCCAGCAGCCCCCAGACAGGGTCCTACGAGCAGTACTTC
CDR3: CASSPQTGSYEQYF

D: TRBD1
size: .
V: TRBV19
J: TRBJ1-5
DNA: TGTGCCAGTAGCCGGGACAGGGGGTTTCAGCCCCAGCATTTT
CDR3: CASSRDRGFQPQHF

D: .
size: .
V: TRBV9
J: TRBJ1-1
DNA: TGTGCCAGCAGCGTTAGCGGGGGGATCAACGAGCAGTCTGAAGCTTTCTTT
CDR3: CASSVSGGINEQSEAFF

D: .
size: .
V: TRBV15
J: TRBJ1-5
DNA: TGTGCCACCAGCAGAGATTCGAGAGGCTATCAGCCCCAGCATTTT
CDR3: CATSRDSRGYQPQHF

D: .
size: .
V: TRBV15
J: TRBJ2-3
DNA: TGTGCCACCGGAAGAGCGAGTGACACAGATACGCAGTATTTT
CDR3: CATGRASDTDTQYF

D: .
size: .
V: TRBV2
J: TRBJ2-1
DNA: TGTGCCAGCAGCGTAACACCAGGGGGGTACTACAATGAGCAGTTCTTC
CDR3: CASSVTPGGYYNEQFF

D: .
size: .
V: TRBV9
J: TRBJ1-6
DNA: TGTGCCAGCAGCTTGGGGGCGTGCGGTTATAATTCACCCCTCCACTTT
CDR3: CASSLGACGYNSPLHF

D: .
size: .
V: TRBV7-2
J: TRBJ2-3
DNA: TGTGCCAGCGGGGTCGGGGGCACTCATACGAAGCAGTTT
CDR3: CASGVGGTHTKQF

D: TRBD1
size: .
V: TRBV2
J: TRBJ1-1
DNA: TGTGCCGGAGGGACAGTCAACACTGAAGCTTTCTTT
CDR3: CAGGTVNTEAFF

D: TRBD2
size: .
V: TRBV7-3
J: TRBJ2-3
DNA: TGTGCCAGCAGCTTCGGACTAGCGGGAAAGGCAGATACGCAGTATTTT
CDR3: CASSFGLAGKADTQYF

D: TRBD1
size: .
V: TRBV12-3/TRBV12-4
J: TRBJ2-3
DNA: TGTGCCAGCAGGCCCGGGACAGGGGGCACAGATACGCAGTATTTT
CDR3: CASRPGTGGTDTQYF